The clone carrying this T cell receptor (beta chain) was detected a few times. Its antigen is undetermined. The CDR3 runs 16 residues. Germline V CDR1 and CDR2: LGHNA, YNFKEQ. Trimming stripped 5 bases from V and 5 bases from J, with 18 bases between. The data were obtained in a study of T-cell reconstitution after alpha-beta-depleted transplantation in children. Findings and limits, study-wide: Surviving recipient T cells and thymic progenitors accounted for the high day-60 TCRbeta diversity observed in some patients. Reports say that about two months after transplant, the alpha-beta T cells came out of several hundred graft clones that had expanded. Once a year had passed after transplant, T-cell counts and diversity came mostly from newly produced T cells.

Construction of the TCRbeta library involved unique molecular identifiers. TCRdb fed the PCR reads into MiXCR, producing one record per CDR3 protein. Of approximately 250,000 distinct CDR3 sequences in the sample, roughly a quarter are singletons; the top ten hold over 2.5%. This sample comprised PBMCs, obtained before TCRalphabeta/CD19-depleted stem cell transplant. This chain links TRBV4-2 with TRBJ2-2; the D gene is possibly TRBD1 (6 bases). This sequence originates from a girl aged 2 to 10 with Fanconi anemia, due to receive a stem cell transplant. CDR3 in amino acids: CASSFRMGAGTGELFF. The CDR3 DNA reads TGTGCCAGCAGCTTCCGGATGGGGGCTGGTACCGGGGAGCTGTTTTTT.